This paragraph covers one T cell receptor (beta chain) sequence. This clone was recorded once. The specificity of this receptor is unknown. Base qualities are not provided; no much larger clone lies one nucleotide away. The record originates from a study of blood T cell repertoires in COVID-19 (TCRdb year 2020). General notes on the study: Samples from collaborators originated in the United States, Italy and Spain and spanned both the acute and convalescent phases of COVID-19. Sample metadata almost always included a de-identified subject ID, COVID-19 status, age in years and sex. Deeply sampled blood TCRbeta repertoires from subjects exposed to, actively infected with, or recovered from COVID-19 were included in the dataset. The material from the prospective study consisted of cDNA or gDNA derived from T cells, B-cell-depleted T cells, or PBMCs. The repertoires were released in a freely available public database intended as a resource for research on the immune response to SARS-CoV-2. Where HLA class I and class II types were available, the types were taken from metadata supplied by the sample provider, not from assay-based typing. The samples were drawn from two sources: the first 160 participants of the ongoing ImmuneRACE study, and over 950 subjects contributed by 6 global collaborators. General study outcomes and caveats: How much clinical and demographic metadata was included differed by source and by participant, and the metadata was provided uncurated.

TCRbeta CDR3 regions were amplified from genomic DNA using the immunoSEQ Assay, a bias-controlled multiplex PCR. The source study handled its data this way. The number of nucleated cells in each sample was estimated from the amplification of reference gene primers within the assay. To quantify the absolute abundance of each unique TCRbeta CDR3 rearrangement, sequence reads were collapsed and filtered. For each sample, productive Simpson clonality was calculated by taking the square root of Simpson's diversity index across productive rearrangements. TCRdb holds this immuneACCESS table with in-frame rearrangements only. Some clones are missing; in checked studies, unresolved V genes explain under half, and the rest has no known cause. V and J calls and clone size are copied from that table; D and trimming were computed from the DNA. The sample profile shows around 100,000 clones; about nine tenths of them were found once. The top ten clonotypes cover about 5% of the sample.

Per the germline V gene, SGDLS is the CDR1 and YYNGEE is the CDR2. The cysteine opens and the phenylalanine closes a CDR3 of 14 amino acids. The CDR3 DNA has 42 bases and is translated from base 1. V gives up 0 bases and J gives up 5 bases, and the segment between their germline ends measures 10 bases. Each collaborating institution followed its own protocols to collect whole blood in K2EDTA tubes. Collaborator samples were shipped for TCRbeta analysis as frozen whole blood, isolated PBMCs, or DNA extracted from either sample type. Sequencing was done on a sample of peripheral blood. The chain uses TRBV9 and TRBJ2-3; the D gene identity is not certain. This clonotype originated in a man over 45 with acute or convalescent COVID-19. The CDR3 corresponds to CASSVELSRDTQYF. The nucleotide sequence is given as TGTGCCAGCAGCGTAGAACTTTCTAGAGATACGCAGTATTTT.